This TCR beta chain was documented in a study of blood T cell repertoires in COVID-19. The germline CDR1 and CDR2 sequences are MNHEY and SVGAGI. The CDR3 has 11 amino acids. Trimming left V 8 bases short and J 1 base short, with 5 bases between. Donors in Cohort 3 who had recovered were those with two negative PCRs, healthcare professional clearance, or resolution of their symptoms. Authors' processing steps: Reference gene primer amplification yielded estimated nucleated cell counts. Here immunoSEQ multiplex PCR was the method, and the copy in TCRdb shows in-frame clones only, minus some. Clonal size and the V and J genes are those of that table, whereas D and trimming came from the DNA. The sample records 180,000 or so clones, 89% being singletons.

The sequence came from a woman between 18 and 29 years old who had recovered from COVID-19. The rearrangement joins TRBV6-5 to TRBJ1-1; TRBD1 might be the D (5 bases). The specimen sequenced was PBMCs or T cells enriched from blood (not recorded which). As DNA, the CDR3 is TGTGCCAGCGACAGGAACACTGAAGCTTTCTTT. Translated: CASDRNTEAFF.